The 27 T cell receptor beta chains below were found in one sample sequenced in a study of CD8+ T cells in alopecia areata (dated by TCRdb to 2017 to 2018). The library came from the immunoSEQ multiplex PCR assay. To provide template for TCR sequencing, every sample had RNA extracted and reverse transcribed into cDNA. TCRdb stores this immuneACCESS table with in-frame sequences only. Part of the clones is absent; in the studies checked, under half of the shortfall reflects unresolved V genes, and no reason is known for the rest. The sample table holds some 200,000 clones, of which roughly 64% were seen once. Jointly, the top ten make up 5.5% to 6% of the sample. The time point tag for this specimen amounts to: around 26 weeks on oral tofacitinib. The intended sense of this specimen's treatment or condition label: oral pan-JAK inhibitor, 5-10 mg twice daily. The sequencing used CD4+ T cells sorted from blood, collected at week 24, from a patient treated with tofacitinib. Receptor source: a human donor with alopecia areata.

This clone was observed a handful of times. The CDR3 DNA follows: TGCGCCAGCAGCTTGGCGACTAGCGGGGGGGCTTTGGATGAGCAGTTCTTC. Encoded protein: CASSLATSGGALDEQFF. This chain connects TRBV5-1 to TRBJ2-1; 14 bases align to TRBD2. The V gene's germline CDR1 is SGHRS and CDR2 YFSETQ. V lost 0 bases and J lost 8; bases outside the gene matches: 7. The CDR3 loop spans 17 amino acids.

The genes are TRBV4-1 and TRBJ1-5; TRBD1 matches at 7 bases. From germline, CDR1 is MGHRA and CDR2 YSYEKL. The length of the CDR3 is 16 residues. V lost 6 bases to trimming and J lost 0 bases; unmatched junction nucleotides: 8. The CDR3 DNA sequence: TGCGCCAGCAGACAGGGGACAGTCTATAGCAATCAGCCCCAGCATTTT. Protein product: CASRQGTVYSNQPQHF.

The chain links TRBV5-6 to TRBJ1-4; TRBD1 might be the D (5 bases). Trimming left V 3 bases short and J 8 bases short, with 14 bases between. The CDR3 extends over 14 amino acids. Germline CDR1 and CDR2: SGHDT and YYEEEE. DNA of the CDR3: TGTGCCAGCAGCTACGGGACGGCACCCGAAAAACTGTTTTTT. Residues: CASSYGTAPEKLFF. Looking up the rest from reference TRBV5-6 and TRBJ1-4 gives the full variable domain: DAGVTQSPTHLIKTRGQQVTLRCSPKSGHDTVSWYQQALGQGPQFIFQYYEEEERQRGNFPDRFSGHQFPNYSSELNVNALLLGDSALYLCASSYGTAPEKLFFGSGTQLSVL.

V is TRBV5-1 and J is TRBJ2-3; D not resolved. The V end lost 4 bases, the J end lost 1 base, and 10 bases lay between the germline ends. The length of the CDR3 is 14 residues. Germline V gene sequence: CDR1 SGHRS, CDR2 YFSETQ. CDR3 nucleotide sequence: TGCGCCAGCAGCCTGCTCTTTGGCACAGATACGCAGTATTTT. It codes for CASSLLFGTDTQYF.

This chain uses TRBV5-1 with TRBJ2-1, with TRBD2 matching over 13 bases. Per germline, CDR1 SGHRS and CDR2 YFSETQ. The V gene end was trimmed by 4 bases and the J gene end by 9 bases; junction bases not matched to a gene: 7. The CDR3 is 15 residues long. The CDR3 coding sequence is TGCGCCAGCAGCATAGGGACTAGCGGGGTTTTTGAGCAGTTCTTC. The encoded protein is CASSIGTSGVFEQFF.

The J gene is TRBJ2-5, the V gene TRBV11-2; tentatively, D is TRBD2 (6 bases). CDR1 and CDR2 from the germline V gene are SGHAT and FQNNGV. V was cut by 5 bases and J by 7 bases, with 14 bases left in between. This CDR3 region has 13 residues. The CDR3 region has the DNA TGTGCCAGCAGCCCTATGCGGCGGGGGACCCAGTACTTC. It codes for CASSPMRRGTQYF.

This chain uses TRBV18 with TRBJ2-3; the D gene could be TRBD1 or TRBD2 (5 bases each). Germline V gene sequence: CDR1 KGHSH, CDR2 LQKENI. V lost 8 bases and J 1 base, leaving 13 bases between the germline ends. This CDR3 is 14 amino acids long. The CDR3 DNA reads TGTGCCAGCACGGGGACCTCCCGCACAGATACGCAGTATTTT. Translation gives CASTGTSRTDTQYF.

This clone showed up just a few times. This chain connects TRBV10-3 to TRBJ2-5; D ambiguous. Per the germline V gene, CDR1 is ENHRY and CDR2 is SYGVKD. V lost 6 bases to trimming and J lost 2 bases, with 10 bases between them. The CDR3 is 13 amino acids. CDR3 DNA sequence: TGTGCCATCAGATACACGGGTCAAGAGACCCAGTACTTC. It yields the protein CAIRYTGQETQYF.

This clone was detected only a few times. The genes are TRBV25-1 and TRBJ1-2, with D possibly matching TRBD1 (5 bases). The CDR3 length is 13 residues. The V gene's germline CDR1 is MGHDK and CDR2 SYGVNS. V was pared by 6 bases and J by 2 bases, with 10 bases between. CDR3 sequence: CASRSPGNYGYTF. Written as DNA, the CDR3 is TGTGCCAGCAGGAGTCCAGGGAACTATGGCTACACCTTC.

This clone was recorded a few times. The chain uses TRBV28 and TRBJ2-7; 14 bases agree with TRBD2. In germline, CDR1 is MDHEN, CDR2 SYDVKM. With V trimmed by 4 bases and J by 3 bases, 5 bases remained unmatched. The CDR3 sequence is 16 residues long. The CDR3 DNA sequence: TGTGCCAGCAGTTCGACTAGCGGGAGGGACCACTACGAGCAGTACTTC. It encodes CASSSTSGRDHYEQYF.

The rearrangement uses TRBV29-1 and TRBJ1-3, with D maybe TRBD1 (5 bases). V was pared by 7 bases and J by 0 bases, with 13 bases between. The CDR3 has 14 residues. Germline V gene data show CDR1 as SQVTM and CDR2 as ANQGSEA. The CDR3 DNA reads TGCAGCGCCGGGACGGCCAGCTCTGGAAACACCATATATTTT. Translation gives CSAGTASSGNTIYF.

The chain combines TRBV5-6 with TRBJ1-2; TRBD1 aligns across 7 bases. This CDR3 region has 15 residues. With V trimmed by 4 bases and J by 0 bases, 6 bases remained unmatched. CDR1 and CDR2 (germline): SGHDT, YYEEEE. This chain's CDR3 is CASSNRGLANYGYTF. CDR3 coding DNA: TGTGCCAGCAGCAACAGGGGACTAGCTAACTATGGCTACACCTTC.

The chain links TRBV25-1 to TRBJ2-4, with 8 bases fitting TRBD1. In germline, CDR1 is MGHDK, CDR2 SYGVNS. V was pared by 3 bases and J by 1 base, with 8 bases of the junction left unmatched. This CDR3 has 17 residues. The CDR3 coding sequence is TGTGCCAGCAGTGAGGTACAGGGGGATGGGGCCAAAAACATTCAGTACTTC. Its translation: CASSEVQGDGAKNIQYF.

This chain links TRBV2 with TRBJ2-7; D unresolved. The CDR3 length is 13 residues. V was trimmed by 6 bases and J by 2 bases, leaving 11 bases between them. Germline V gives CDR1 SNHLY, CDR2 FYNNEI. The CDR3 here is CASSPPVPYEQYF. CDR3 DNA: TGTGCCAGCAGCCCTCCAGTCCCCTACGAGCAGTACTTC. Full variable domain (missing parts from reference TRBV2 and TRBJ2-7): EPEVTQTPSHQVTQMGQEVILRCVPISNHLYFYWYRQILGQKVEFLVSFYNNEISEKSEIFDDQFSVERPDGSNFTLKIRSTKLEDSAMYFCASSPPVPYEQYFGPGTRLTVT.

J is TRBJ1-5 and V is TRBV6-5; 7 bases are a match to TRBD1. This CDR3 is built from 15 residues. Germline V gene lookup returns CDR1 MNHEY and CDR2 SVGAGI. J lost 4 bases, V lost 4 bases, and 7 bases had no gene match. CDR3 amino acids: CASSLKGQPNQPQHF. The CDR3 DNA sequence: TGTGCCAGCAGTTTAAAGGGACAGCCTAATCAGCCCCAGCATTTT.

V usage is TRBV30 and J usage is TRBJ1-4; D is possibly TRBD1 (6 bases). V dropped 2 bases and J dropped 8 bases, with 18 bases sitting between them. Germline values: CDR1 GTSNPN, CDR2 SVGIG (reference sequence). The CDR3 loop spans 15 amino acids. CDR3 DNA sequence: TGTGCCTGGAGTTCGGGAAACAGGGCAGGAGAAAAACTGTTTTTT. This codes for CAWSSGNRAGEKLFF.

The chain recombines TRBV5-1 with TRBJ2-7, with 8 bases that match TRBD2. The CDR3 is made up of 17 amino acids. Germline V lookup: CDR1 SGHRS, CDR2 YFSETQ. With 3 bases clipped from V and 5 bases from J, the junction kept 16 bases outside the gene matches. CDR3 sequence (DNA): TGCGCCAGCAGCTCGAACCCCTATCCCGGGGGGGAAAACGAGCAGTACTTC. It codes for CASSSNPYPGGENEQYF.

The V call is TRBV27, the J call TRBJ2-6, with TRBD2 matching 10 bases. The CDR3 is made up of 17 amino acids. CDR1 MNHEY and CDR2 SMNVEV come from the germline V gene (reference sequence). V trimming: 10 bases; J trimming: 0 bases; junction bases outside the gene matches: 9. CDR3 residues: CATSRLAGLSGANVLTF. DNA of the CDR3: TGTGCCACTAGTCGACTAGCGGGTCTCTCTGGGGCCAACGTCCTGACTTTC.

The chain couples TRBV4-1 to TRBJ2-5; D is ambiguous. Germline-derived CDR1 and CDR2 are MGHRA and YSYEKL. Trimming removed 2 bases from V and 1 base from J, with 17 bases in between. The CDR3 covers 17 residues. The CDR3 spells CASSQPKKRQVQETQYF. The CDR3 DNA reads as TGCGCCAGCAGCCAACCCAAGAAGAGGCAGGTCCAAGAGACCCAGTACTTC.

The chain links TRBV29-1 to TRBJ1-1; D not resolved. V lost 4 bases and J lost 6, with 6 bases in between. The V gene's germline CDR1 is SQVTM and CDR2 ANQGSEA. This CDR3 contains 10 residues. The CDR3 coding sequence is TGCAGCGTTGTTGTATCTGAAGCTTTCTTT. This encodes CSVVVSEAFF.

In its sample, this clone was seen once. The rearrangement uses TRBV15 and TRBJ1-4, with D maybe TRBD1 (5 bases). V was clipped by 3 bases and J by 5 bases, with 13 bases between them. This CDR3 has 15 amino acids. Germline V gene data show CDR1 as LNHNV and CDR2 as YYDKDF (reference sequence). CDR3: CATSSLRQKNEKLFF. The CDR3 DNA is TGTGCCACCAGCAGTCTCAGACAGAAAAATGAAAAACTGTTTTTT.

The chain has TRBV7-9 and TRBJ2-7, with D tentatively TRBD1 (6 bases). The germline gives CDR1 SEHNR, CDR2 FQNEAQ (reference sequence). This CDR3 has 14 residues. The V end was cut by 1 base, the J end by 6 bases, with 13 bases between. The CDR3 protein is CASSLVQGPIEQYF. The CDR3 bases are TGTGCCAGCAGCTTAGTCCAGGGGCCGATCGAGCAGTACTTC.

The J gene is TRBJ2-5, the V gene TRBV2, with 7 bases that match TRBD2. Germline values: CDR1 SNHLY, CDR2 FYNNEI. Trimming removed 6 bases from V and 4 bases from J; junction bases left unmatched: 2. The CDR3 has 12 residues. The CDR3 is CASRGGRETQYF. In DNA form, the CDR3 reads TGTGCCAGCAGGGGAGGGCGAGAGACCCAGTACTTC.

The chain joins TRBV5-1 to TRBJ2-7; 9 bases line up with TRBD1. The V and J ends lost 4 bases and 0 bases, in that order; junction bases with no gene match: 2. The CDR3 sequence is 14 residues long. CDR1 and CDR2 (germline): SGHRS, YFSETQ. CDR3 protein: CASSKQGASYEQYF. The CDR3 DNA sequence: TGCGCCAGCAGCAAACAGGGGGCCTCCTACGAGCAGTACTTC.

The V call is TRBV9, the J call TRBJ2-2, with a tentative D call TRBD1 (7 bases). The CDR3 totals 16 residues. The V end lost 4 bases, the J end lost 1 base, and 14 bases lay between the germline ends. The V gene's germline CDR1 is SGDLS and CDR2 YYNGEE. CDR3 DNA: TGTGCCAGCAGCCAGGGGGGTCCGGGGAACACCGGGGAGCTGTTTTTT. The encoded protein is CASSQGGPGNTGELFF. Variable domain in full (rest from reference TRBV9 and TRBJ2-2): DSGVTQTPKHLITATGQRVTLRCSPRSGDLSVYWYQQSLDQGLQFLIQYYNGEERAKGNILERFSAQQFPDLHSELNLSSLELGDSALYFCASSQGGPGNTGELFFGEGSRLTVL.

The chain recombines TRBV6-5 with TRBJ1-1, with 7 bases lining up with TRBD1. This CDR3 is built from 14 residues. Germline V gene lookup returns CDR1 MNHEY and CDR2 SVGAGI. V lost 4 bases, J lost 2 bases, and 4 bases stayed unmatched. The CDR3: CASSLGQSNTEAFF. The DNA of the CDR3 is TGTGCCAGCAGTTTGGGACAGAGTAACACTGAAGCTTTCTTT.

V is TRBV5-1 and J is TRBJ1-1; D call uncertain. Germline assignment: CDR1 SGHRS and CDR2 YFSETQ. The length of the CDR3 is 15 residues. V lost 4 bases to trimming and J lost 3 bases, with 16 bases between them. The CDR3 protein is CASSADTRVDTEAFF. Written as DNA, the CDR3 is TGCGCCAGCAGCGCCGACACTCGGGTGGACACTGAAGCTTTCTTT.